The 9 T cell receptor beta chains below all came from one sample that was sequenced in a study of neurological immune-mediated disorders. TCRdb independently ran MiXCR on the 5' RACE reads; one entry per CDR3 protein. Of tens of thousands of distinct CDR3 sequences listed, around a tenth are singletons. The sample comprised CD4+ T cells from blood. Source of these receptors: a woman in her twenties or thirties with HTLV-1-associated myelopathy (HAM/TSP).

This clonotype was recorded many times. For the CDR3, the DNA is TGTGCCAGCAGGGGACAGGGGTGGTACGAGCAGTACTTC. Amino acids: CASRGQGWYEQYF. The V call is TRBV2, the J call TRBJ2-7; TRBD1 agrees at 10 bases. J lost 4 bases, V lost 6 bases, and 3 bases had no gene match. The CDR3 consists of 13 residues. CDR1 and CDR2 from the germline V gene are SNHLY and FYNNEI.

This clonotype was recorded at least ten times. The J gene is TRBJ1-2, the V gene TRBV15; D is uncertain. The CDR3 length is 14 residues. Germline CDR1 and CDR2: LNHNV and YYDKDF (reference sequence). V was shortened by 2 bases and J by 4 bases, with 11 bases between the two germline ends. DNA of the CDR3: TGTGCCACCAGCAGACCCGGAGGCCCCTATGGCTACACCTTC. This translates into CATSRPGGPYGYTF.

In its sample, this clonotype was seen many times. The chain couples TRBV20-1 to TRBJ2-7; 8 bases are a match to TRBD1. Losses at the gene ends were 6 bases for V and 9 bases for J; bases not matched to a gene: 10. Germline CDR1 and CDR2: DFQATT and SNEGSKA (reference sequence). The CDR3 covers 12 residues. For the CDR3, the DNA is TGCAGTGCACACTGGACAGGGTCAGGGCAGTACTTC. It yields the protein CSAHWTGSGQYF.

This clonotype was seen ten or more times. The chain uses TRBV7-8 and TRBJ2-1; TRBD2 aligns across 8 bases. The CDR3 is made up of 19 amino acids. CDR1 and CDR2 (germline): SGHVS, FQNEAQ. Germline trimming cut 1 base from V and 3 bases from J; bases unmatched to any gene: 14. The CDR3 region is CASSLEGPASGLLYNEQFF. The DNA of the CDR3 is TGTGCCAGCAGCTTAGAGGGCCCCGCTAGCGGGCTCCTCTACAATGAGCAGTTCTTC.

Points on this clonotype: Since the CDR3 does not end with the conserved phenylalanine or tryptophan, this likely comes from a read error. The CDR3 is CSARLASGGANTQYV. The CDR3 nucleotides are TGCAGTGCTAGGCTAGCAAGCGGTGGGGCTAATACGCAGTATGTT. The gene calls are TRBV20-1 and TRBJ2-3, with D perhaps matching TRBD1 or TRBD2 (5 bases each). The CDR3 consists of 15 residues. Trimming shortened V by 3 bases and J by 7 bases, and 20 bases separated the two germline ends. CDR1 is DFQATT, CDR2 SNEGSKA, per germline (reference sequence).

This clonotype was seen only a few times. This sequence joins TRBV6-1 and TRBJ1-2; D is unresolved. The CDR3 is made up of 14 amino acids. The germline V gene has CDR1 MNHNS and CDR2 SASEGT. Between the trimmed V and J ends, which lost 0 bases and 6 bases, there was a span of 11 bases. CDR3 DNA: TGTGCCAGCAGTGAAGCATATGGGCACGATGGCTACACCTTC. It translates to CASSEAYGHDGYTF.

V and J are TRBV20-1 and TRBJ2-3; 10 bases match TRBD2. Per germline, CDR1 DFQATT and CDR2 SNEGSKA (reference sequence). After removal of 6 bases from V and 3 bases from J, the junction contained 6 bases not matched to a gene. CDR3 size: 14 residues. The CDR3 sequence: CSAQIAGGTDTQYF. In DNA, the CDR3 is TGCAGTGCGCAAATAGCGGGGGGAACAGATACGCAGTATTTT.

This clonotype has more than one count but fewer than ten. A clone one base away is much larger, so this may be a read error. The chain recombines TRBV19 with TRBJ2-3; D gene ambiguous. V was trimmed by 10 bases and J by 2 bases, leaving 13 bases between them. The CDR3 is 13 amino acids. Germline CDR1 reads LNHDA; CDR2 reads SQIVND (reference sequence). The DNA for the CDR3 is TGTGCCACATCCCCGGGTCTCACAGATACGCAGTATTTT. It encodes CATSPGLTDTQYF.

In this sample, this clonotype turned up many times. The rearrangement uses TRBV5-1 and TRBJ1-1, with D possibly TRBD1 on 6 matching bases. Germline lookup yields CDR1 SGHRS and CDR2 YFSETQ. V dropped 0 bases and J dropped 4 bases, with 13 bases sitting between them. CDR3 size: 15 residues. CDR3 in amino acids: CASSLGGGGSTEAFF. The DNA for the CDR3 is TGCGCCAGCAGCTTGGGAGGGGGGGGTTCCACTGAAGCTTTCTTT. Using reference TRBV5-1 and TRBJ1-1 for the parts outside the CDR3, the full variable domain is KAGVTQTPRYLIKTRGQQVTLSCSPISGHRSVSWYQQTPGQGLQFLFEYFSETQRNKGNFPGRFSGRQFSNSRSEMNVSTLELGDSALYLCASSLGGGGSTEAFFGQGTRLTVV.